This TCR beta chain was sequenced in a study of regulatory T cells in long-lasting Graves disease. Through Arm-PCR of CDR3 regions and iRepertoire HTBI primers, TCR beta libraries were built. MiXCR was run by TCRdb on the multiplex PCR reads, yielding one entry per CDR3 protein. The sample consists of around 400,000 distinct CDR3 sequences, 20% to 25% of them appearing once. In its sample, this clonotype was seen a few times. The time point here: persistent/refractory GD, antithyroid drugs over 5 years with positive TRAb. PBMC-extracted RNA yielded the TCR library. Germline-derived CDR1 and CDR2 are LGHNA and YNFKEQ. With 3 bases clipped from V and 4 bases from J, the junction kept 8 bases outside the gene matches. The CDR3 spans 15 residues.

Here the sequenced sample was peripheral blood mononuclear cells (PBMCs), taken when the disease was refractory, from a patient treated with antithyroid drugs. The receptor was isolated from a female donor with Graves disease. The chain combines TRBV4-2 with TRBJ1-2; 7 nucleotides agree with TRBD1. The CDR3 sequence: CASSHSTGLSYGYTF. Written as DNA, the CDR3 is TGTGCCAGCAGCCACTCGACAGGGCTCTCCTATGGCTACACCTTC.